The 15 T cell receptor beta chains below were found in one sample sequenced in a study of blood T cell repertoires in COVID-19. Sequencing was performed with immunoSEQ multiplex PCR; in TCRdb, only in-frame clones are kept and a portion is missing. The sample shows 120,000 or so clones, around four fifths of them seen only once. Material: peripheral blood. These TCRs come from a human donor in a cohort sampled during active COVID-19.

The DNA of the CDR3 is TGTGCCAGCAGCCAAGAGACAGGACAGGGCTCCACCTCTGGGGCCAACGTCCTGACTTTC. Protein: CASSQETGQGSTSGANVLTF. J is TRBJ2-6 and V is TRBV3-1 (or the pseudogene TRBV3-2), with 8 positions matching TRBD1. The CDR3 loop spans 20 amino acids. Germline V gives CDR1 LGHDT, CDR2 YNNKEL (reference sequence). V trimming: 0 bases; J trimming: 0 bases; junction bases outside the gene matches: 10.

The chain joins TRBV9 to TRBJ1-2; 10 nucleotides align to TRBD1. J lost 5 bases, V lost 4 bases, and 8 bases had no gene match. The CDR3 length is 15 residues. The germline CDR1 and CDR2 sequences are SGDLS and YYNGEE. The CDR3 here is CASSPSDRGGYGYTF. CDR3 nucleotide sequence: TGTGCCAGCAGCCCCTCGGACAGGGGGGGGTATGGCTACACCTTC. The whole variable domain, remainder taken from reference TRBV9 and TRBJ1-2, is DSGVTQTPKHLITATGQRVTLRCSPRSGDLSVYWYQQSLDQGLQFLIQYYNGEERAKGNILERFSAQQFPDLHSELNLSSLELGDSALYFCASSPSDRGGYGYTFGSGTRLTVV.

This clone has a single count. The chain has TRBV27 and TRBJ2-1; TRBD2 matches 7 bases. There are 15 residues in the CDR3. CDR1 MNHEY and CDR2 SMNVEV come from the germline V gene (reference sequence). V shed 2 bases and J 4 bases; nucleotides not matched to a gene: 5. The CDR3 region has the DNA TGTGCCAGCAGTTTACGCGGGGGTCAATACAATGAGCAGTTCTTC. It is translated as CASSLRGGQYNEQFF.

The genes are TRBV2 and TRBJ1-4; TRBD1 agrees at 9 bases. The CDR3 is made up of 17 amino acids. Germline V gives CDR1 SNHLY, CDR2 FYNNEI. The junction had 6 bases not matched to a gene; V was cut back by 1 base and J by 3 bases. CDR3 bases: TGTGCCAGCAGTGAAGGGGGACAGGGTGGCTCTAATGAAAAACTGTTTTTT. Its translation is CASSEGGQGGSNEKLFF.

This clone has just one count. The rearrangement joins TRBV29-1 to TRBJ2-5; TRBD1 might be the D (5 bases). V gave up 4 bases and J gave up 1 base, with 13 bases separating them. Germline V gene sequence: CDR1 SQVTM, CDR2 ANQGSEA. This CDR3 has 14 residues. The CDR3 sequence: CSVGFRQLQETQYF. The CDR3 DNA is TGCAGCGTTGGATTCCGACAGCTCCAAGAGACCCAGTACTTC. Supplemented by reference TRBV29-1 and TRBJ2-5, the full variable domain reads SAVISQKPSRDICQRGTSLTIQCQVDSQVTMMFWYRQQPGQSLTLIATANQGSEATYESGFVIDKFPISRPNLTFSTLTVSNMSPEDSSIYLCSVGFRQLQETQYFGPGTRLLVL.

The chain links TRBV7-6 to TRBJ1-1; TRBD1 agrees at 7 bases. The trim removed 5 bases at V and 2 bases at J, leaving 11 bases unmatched. This CDR3 comprises 16 residues. Germline CDR1 and CDR2: SGHVS and FNYEAQ. This chain's CDR3 is CASSDPGQTANTEAFF. The CDR3 nucleotides read TGTGCCAGCAGCGATCCGGGACAGACTGCCAACACTGAAGCTTTCTTT.

CDR3 residues: CAWSLGLAGDNEQFF. In DNA form, the CDR3 reads TGTGCCTGGAGTCTGGGACTAGCGGGAGACAATGAGCAGTTCTTC. The chain combines TRBV30 with TRBJ2-1; 14 positions agree with TRBD2. This CDR3 has 15 amino acids. CDR1 and CDR2 (germline): GTSNPN, SVGIG (reference sequence). Germline trimming cut 2 bases from V and 5 bases from J; bases unmatched to any gene: 2.

This chain joins TRBV5-1 and TRBJ1-2, with D unclear. V lost 0 bases, J lost 8 bases, and 11 bases lay in between. The CDR3 loop spans 13 amino acids. The germline V gene encodes CDR1 SGHRS and CDR2 YFSETQ. Here the CDR3 DNA reads TGCGCCAGCAGCTTGGCAGGACCGGGAGGCTACACCTTC. Its translation is CASSLAGPGGYTF.

This clone was seen only a few times. The CDR3 protein is CASSEQGGNTGELFF. The CDR3 DNA reads TGTGCCAGCAGTGAACAGGGCGGCAACACCGGGGAGCTGTTTTTT. The chain is built from TRBV2 and TRBJ2-2; D is possibly TRBD1 (5 bases). The CDR3 length is 15 residues. Trimming left V 2 bases short and J 2 bases short, with 9 bases between. Germline CDR1 and CDR2: SNHLY and FYNNEI.

The CDR3 sequence: CASSEVGSIYEQYF. CDR3 in DNA: TGTGCCAGCAGTGAAGTGGGCAGTATCTACGAGCAGTACTTC. This chain joins TRBV2 and TRBJ2-7; no clear D gene. There are 14 residues in the CDR3. V dropped 1 base and J dropped 3 bases, with 10 bases sitting between them. Per germline, CDR1 SNHLY and CDR2 FYNNEI.

The rearrangement uses TRBV9 and TRBJ1-3; D gene unclear. V was pared by 2 bases and J by 8 bases, with 11 bases between. Germline V gene data show CDR1 as SGDLS and CDR2 as YYNGEE. The CDR3 extends over 13 amino acids. The CDR3 bases are TGTGCCAGCAGCGTTGGGAGGGCAGACACCATATATTTT. Protein product: CASSVGRADTIYF. The variable domain in full, with the rest retrieved from reference TRBV9 and TRBJ1-3, is DSGVTQTPKHLITATGQRVTLRCSPRSGDLSVYWYQQSLDQGLQFLIQYYNGEERAKGNILERFSAQQFPDLHSELNLSSLELGDSALYFCASSVGRADTIYFGEGSWLTVV.

This chain's CDR3 is CASSSSFLETQYF. The CDR3 coding sequence is TGTGCCAGCAGCTCGAGTTTTCTGGAGACCCAGTACTTC. V gene TRBV11-3 combines with J gene TRBJ2-5; D remains ambiguous. Looked up from germline, CDR1 is SGHNT and CDR2 is YENEEA. CDR3 length: 13 residues. V was clipped by 4 bases and J by 5 bases, with 11 bases between them.

This clone was seen many times. V and J are TRBV12-1 and TRBJ2-7; the listed D gene, TRBD2, was not tested against the DNA. TRBV12-1 is classified as a pseudogene. The CDR3 contains 17 residues. The CDR3 region has the DNA TGTGCCAGCAGCCCCGTTAACGGGGAAAGACTCTCCTACGAGCAGTACTTC. Its translation is CASSPVNGERLSYEQYF.

The gene calls are TRBV3-1 (or the pseudogene TRBV3-2) and TRBJ1-6; 9 positions agree with TRBD1. This CDR3 has 17 amino acids. After removal of 3 bases from V and 10 bases from J, the junction contained 13 bases not matched to a gene. Germline values: CDR1 LGHDT, CDR2 YNNKEL (reference sequence). The DNA of the CDR3 is TGTGCCAGCAGCCAGGCAACACCGGGACAGGGTTGGTCACCCCTCCACTTT. Protein product: CASSQATPGQGWSPLHF.

This chain joins TRBV19 and TRBJ2-6; maybe TRBD1 (5 bases). Germline-derived CDR1 and CDR2 are LNHDA and SQIVND (reference sequence). The CDR3 has 16 residues. V was shortened by 5 bases and J by 2 bases, with 13 bases between the two germline ends. CDR3 nucleotides: TGTGCCAGTAGTCCCCAAGGGGCTACTGGGGCCAACGTCCTGACTTTC. Its translation is CASSPQGATGANVLTF.